The clone carrying this T cell receptor beta chain was recorded many times. Germline loops: CDR1 SNHLY, CDR2 FYNNEI. With 5 bases removed from V and 4 bases from J, the gap between germline ends came to 15 bases. This CDR3 is built from 15 residues. Time point specified: before trial treatment. First-strand cDNA relied on TRAV- and TRBV-specific primers spanning alpha and beta chains. PCR amplification of the TCRs was performed with Phusion for 20 PCR cycles, and it relied on a constant-region primer together with a V-primer adapter. TCRdb re-analysed the reads in MiXCR, keeping a single row per CDR3 protein. Altogether roughly 54,000 distinct CDR3 sequences are present, less than 25% being singletons, with the ten largest covering approximately 5.7%. This specimen belongs to a study of low-dose radiotherapy and immunotherapy resistance in tumors.

The source material was PBMCs, sampled before treatment. This rearrangement joins TRBV2 to TRBJ1-5; D remains ambiguous. This TCR was recovered from a male donor with prostate cancer. The CDR3 nucleotides read TGTGCCAGCAGTTTTCCCCCTGGGTCGAATCAGCCCCAGCATTTT. Its translation: CASSFPPGSNQPQHF. Full variable domain (outside the CDR3, taken from reference TRBV2 and TRBJ1-5): EPEVTQTPSHQVTQMGQEVILRCVPISNHLYFYWYRQILGQKVEFLVSFYNNEISEKSEIFDDQFSVERPDGSNFTLKIRSTKLEDSAMYFCASSFPPGSNQPQHFGDGTRLSIL.